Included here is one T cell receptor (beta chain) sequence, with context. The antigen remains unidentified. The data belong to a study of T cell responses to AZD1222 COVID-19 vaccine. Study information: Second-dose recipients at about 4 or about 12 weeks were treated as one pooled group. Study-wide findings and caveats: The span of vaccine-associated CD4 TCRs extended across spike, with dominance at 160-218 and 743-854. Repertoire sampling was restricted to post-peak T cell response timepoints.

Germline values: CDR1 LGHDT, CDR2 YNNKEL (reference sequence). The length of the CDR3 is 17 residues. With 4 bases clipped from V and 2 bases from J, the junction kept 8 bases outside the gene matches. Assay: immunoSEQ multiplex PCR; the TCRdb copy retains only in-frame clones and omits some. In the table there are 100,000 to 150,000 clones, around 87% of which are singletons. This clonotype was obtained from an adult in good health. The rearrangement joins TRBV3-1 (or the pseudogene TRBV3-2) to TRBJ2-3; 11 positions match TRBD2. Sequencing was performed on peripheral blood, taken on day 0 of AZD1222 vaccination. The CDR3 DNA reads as TGTGCCAGCAGCCGCGGACTAGCGGGCCTCCCCACAGATACGCAGTATTTT. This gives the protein CASSRGLAGLPTDTQYF.